These T cell receptor beta chains were read from a single sample in a study of a mutant IDH1 vaccine in newly diagnosed glioma. These receptors' targets are unknown. The assay was immunoSEQ multiplex PCR, and TCRdb's table has in-frame clones only and misses some. The sample carries about 83,000 clones, around 90% recorded once. The sample here was PBMCs, taken from a glioma patient whose treatment included an IDH1 peptide vaccine. These receptors came from a woman aged 45-65 years with glioma. The CDR3 runs from the conserved cysteine through the conserved F or W.

CDR3 length	V gene	J gene	CDR3 protein
18	TRBV19	TRBJ2-1	CASSIDSTGGNSYNEQFF
14	TRBV2	TRBJ2-7	CASSSSGTVYEQYF
12	TRBV29-1	TRBJ2-3	CSVEVSEDTQYF
15	TRBV6-5	TRBJ2-7	CASSPWTSGTYEQYF
13	TRBV30	TRBJ2-3	CAWSVRGGDTQYF
13	TRBV2	TRBJ2-1	CAGGLAAHNEQFF
14	TRBV5-1	TRBJ1-5	CASSSAGTYQPQHF
15	TRBV28	TRBJ2-3	CASSPLALGSDTQYF
13	TRBV29-1	TRBJ1-2	CSVGAVDNYGYTF
15	TRBV5-1	TRBJ1-5	CASSLFGSVNQPQHF
15	TRBV5-1	TRBJ2-2	CASTRVGVRTGELFF
16	TRBV19	TRBJ2-6	CASSPRQGAGANVLTF
15	TRBV6-6	TRBJ2-2	CATNSGQGPYGELFF
14	TRBV5-4	TRBJ1-6	CASSSEQRNSPLHF
15	TRBV6-1	TRBJ1-1	CASSETYSMNTEAFF
14	TRBV10-1	TRBJ1-1	CASSVDRGRTEAFF
12	TRBV6-1	TRBJ2-5	CASSEQGETQYF
16	TRBV5-4	TRBJ2-1	CASSLTGKGAGNEQFF
15	TRBV5-1	TRBJ2-3	CASSMGQGSTDTQYF
14	TRBV2	TRBJ1-1	CASRRGQGRTEAFF
14	TRBV10-3	TRBJ2-2	CAISEPQGAGELFF